This T cell receptor (beta chain) was captured by sequencing in a study of CD4 T cells in relation to SARS-CoV-2 and coronaviruses. Study conclusions and caveats: Each donor contributed either pre-pandemic or post-infection samples, not both. Memory recall responses, not primary responses primed in culture, are what the assay detects. Compared with monoreactive clones, crossreactive clones showed significantly weaker SARS-CoV-2 expansion.

As regards this clone: Its antigen is unknown.

The CDR3 length is 15 residues. Looked up from germline, CDR1 is SGHNT and CDR2 is YENEEA. Trimming cost V 2 bases and J 0 bases, with 10 bases left between them. Uncultured naive and memory CD4+ T cells supplied DNA for deep TCR-beta sequencing. Produced via immunoSEQ multiplex PCR; TCRdb's table is partial and in-frame only. The sample includes tens of thousands of clones, approximately 83% of them seen just once. The V and J genes are TRBV11-3 and TRBJ2-5; D is undetermined. Sequencing was carried out using memory CD4+ T cells from PBMCs. This TCR was sampled from an adult with COVID-19. CDR3 nucleotides: TGTGCCAGCAGCTTAAAGCATTCGTACCAAGAGACCCAGTACTTC. Residues: CASSLKHSYQETQYF. The whole variable domain, filled in from reference TRBV11-3 and TRBJ2-5, reads EAGVVQSPRYKIIEKKQPVAFWCNPISGHNTLYWYLQNLGQGPELLIRYENEEAVDDSQLPKDRFSAERLKGVDSTLKIQPAELGDSAVYLCASSLKHSYQETQYFGPGTRLLVL.